This TCR beta chain was profiled in a study of T-cell memory formation after mild COVID-19. Using its own MiXCR run on the 5' RACE reads, TCRdb lists one record per CDR3 protein. This table has 50,000 or so distinct CDR3 sequences, 9% to 15% appearing once. This clonotype came up a few times. Its antigen is as yet unknown. The CDR3 is 14 amino acids. In germline, CDR1 is KGHSH, CDR2 LQKENI. V was cut by 5 bases and J by 5 bases, with 13 bases left in between. Study conclusions and caveats: There was no confirmation that second-wave clones peaking on day 37 were SARS-CoV-2 specific.

V is TRBV18 and J is TRBJ1-5, with D tentatively TRBD1 (6 bases). This TCR was recovered from a man aged 18 to 29 who had mild COVID-19 (a few samples of this study predate the infection). Cell type and time point are not known. What was sequenced was PBMCs or a T cell subset sorted from them (not recorded which). CDR3 protein: CASSSTGSDQPQHF. DNA of the CDR3: TGTGCCAGCTCATCCACAGGGAGCGATCAGCCCCAGCATTTT.